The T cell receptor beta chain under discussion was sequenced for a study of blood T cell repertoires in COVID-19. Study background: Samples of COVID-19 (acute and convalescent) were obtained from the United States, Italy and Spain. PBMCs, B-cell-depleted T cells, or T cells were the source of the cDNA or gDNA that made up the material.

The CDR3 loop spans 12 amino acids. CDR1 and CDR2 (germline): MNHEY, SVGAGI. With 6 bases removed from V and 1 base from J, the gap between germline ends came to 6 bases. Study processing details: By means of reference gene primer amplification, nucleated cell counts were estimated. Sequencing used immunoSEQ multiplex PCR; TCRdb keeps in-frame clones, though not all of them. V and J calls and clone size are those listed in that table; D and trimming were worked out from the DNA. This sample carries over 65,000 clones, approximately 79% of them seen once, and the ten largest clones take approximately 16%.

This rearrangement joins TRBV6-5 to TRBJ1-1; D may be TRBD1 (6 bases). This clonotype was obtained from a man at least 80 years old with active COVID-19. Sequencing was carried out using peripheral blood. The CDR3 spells CASRDRNTEAFF. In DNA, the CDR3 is TGTGCCAGCAGGGACAGGAACACTGAAGCTTTCTTT.